These 20 T cell receptor beta chains came from one sample sequenced in a study of blood T cell repertoires in COVID-19. Measured with immunoSEQ multiplex PCR; TCRdb has only the in-frame clones, and not every one. The sample carries 100,000 to 150,000 clones, 85% recorded once. Sequencing was done on a sample of peripheral blood. Receptor source: a man at least 80 years old with active or convalescent COVID-19.

This chain joins TRBV24-1 and TRBJ2-7; tentative D call: TRBD2 (5 bases). The CDR3 has 13 amino acids. The germline V gene encodes CDR1 KGHDR and CDR2 SFDVKD. The V and J ends lost 2 bases and 10 bases respectively, with 14 bases between them. CDR3 nucleotide sequence: TGTGCCACCAGTGATTCAAGGAGAGGGCGACAGTACTTC. Encoded protein: CATSDSRRGRQYF.

The rearrangement links TRBV5-1 to TRBJ1-5; possible D gene TRBD1, 6 bases. The CDR3 spans 17 residues. CDR1 and CDR2 (germline): SGHRS, YFSETQ. V lost 4 bases, J lost 0 bases, and 17 bases lay in between. This chain's CDR3 is CASSPRQDDYSNQPQHF. The CDR3 DNA is TGCGCCAGCAGCCCCCGACAGGACGATTATAGCAATCAGCCCCAGCATTTT.

The chain joins TRBV7-9 to TRBJ2-3; possible D gene TRBD2, 5 bases. CDR1 SEHNR and CDR2 FQNEAQ come from the germline V gene (reference sequence). Trimming took off 5 bases at V and 5 bases at J, with 11 bases between the two ends. CDR3 length: 13 residues. The CDR3 DNA reads TGTGCCAGCAGCGGCGGGCCGAGAGATACGCAGTATTTT. It specifies CASSGGPRDTQYF.

The table lists this clone with a few counts. V gene TRBV7-3 combines with J gene TRBJ2-2; TRBD2 aligns across 7 bases. V trimming: 2 bases; J trimming: 0 bases; junction bases outside the gene matches: 9. CDR3 length: 18 amino acids. In germline, CDR1 is SGHTA, CDR2 FQGTGA. In DNA form, the CDR3 reads TGTGCCAGCAGCTTACTCGCGGGACTAATCTCGAACACCGGGGAGCTGTTTTTT. It translates to CASSLLAGLISNTGELFF.

The CDR3 is CASSLRTGSYGYTF. The CDR3 DNA follows: TGTGCCAGTAGTCTTAGGACAGGGTCCTATGGCTACACCTTC. The chain links TRBV19 to TRBJ1-2, with TRBD1 matching 8 bases. The CDR3 totals 14 residues. Trimming took 5 bases from V and 4 from J; bases not matched to a gene: 6. Germline values: CDR1 LNHDA, CDR2 SQIVND (reference sequence).

The chain links TRBV6-5 to TRBJ1-6; D unclear. Deletions cut 7 bases from V and 11 bases from J, with 15 bases between. CDR1 and CDR2 from the germline V gene are MNHEY and SVGAGI. The CDR3 extends over 13 amino acids. This CDR3 is CASISLSLTPLHF. CDR3 coding DNA: TGTGCCAGCATTAGCCTTTCCCTAACACCCCTCCACTTT.

This clone appeared a single time. The V call is TRBV27, the J call TRBJ2-5; unclear D gene. CDR3 length: 10 residues. Per the germline V gene, CDR1 is MNHEY and CDR2 is SMNVEV (reference sequence). V was trimmed by 10 bases and J by 5 bases, leaving 8 bases between them. The CDR3 region has the DNA TGTGCCATCCCCGGGGAGACCCAGTACTTC. This encodes CAIPGETQYF.

The chain links TRBV6-5 to TRBJ2-1, with D unclear. This CDR3 has 13 amino acids. Between the trimmed V and J ends, which lost 6 bases and 1 base, there was a span of 7 bases. Germline V gene sequence: CDR1 MNHEY, CDR2 SVGAGI. CDR3 region: CASRTTSYNEQFF. The CDR3 DNA reads TGTGCCAGCAGGACAACTTCCTACAATGAGCAGTTCTTC.

This chain joins TRBV9 and TRBJ2-7; D is possibly TRBD2 (5 bases). Germline values: CDR1 SGDLS, CDR2 YYNGEE. CDR3 size: 14 residues. V gave up 2 bases and J gave up 5 bases, with 14 bases separating them. CDR3 in amino acids: CASSVNPSRDEQYF. For the CDR3, the DNA is TGTGCCAGCAGCGTCAACCCCTCGAGGGACGAGCAGTACTTC.

The CDR3 region is CATSAGTGPYGYTF. The CDR3 DNA reads TGTGCCACCAGCGCCGGGACAGGGCCTTATGGCTACACCTTC. The V gene is TRBV24-1, the J gene TRBJ1-2; 9 nucleotides agree with TRBD1. V dropped 7 bases and J dropped 5; count of bases not matched to a gene: 7. The CDR3 runs to 14 residues. Germline values: CDR1 KGHDR, CDR2 SFDVKD.

V usage is TRBV28 and J usage is TRBJ2-6, with TRBD1 as a possible D gene (6 bases). The CDR3 has 18 amino acids. CDR1 and CDR2 (germline): MDHEN, SYDVKM. V shed 3 bases and J shed 3 bases, with 18 bases lying between them. The CDR3 DNA sequence: TGTGCCAGCAGTTTCGTAGGGACACCCCTAATTGGGGCCAACGTCCTGACTTTC. Its protein is CASSFVGTPLIGANVLTF.

The chain combines TRBV9 with TRBJ2-5; 8 bases fit TRBD2. J lost 1 base, V lost 1 base, and 3 bases had no gene match. CDR3 size: 15 residues. The germline V gene encodes CDR1 SGDLS and CDR2 YYNGEE. CDR3 region: CASSVRGGPQETQYF. CDR3 DNA sequence: TGTGCCAGCAGCGTACGGGGGGGGCCCCAAGAGACCCAGTACTTC.

This clone is categorized as large. J is TRBJ1-1 and V is TRBV11-1; 10 nucleotides align to TRBD1. V lost 3 bases to trimming and J lost 0 bases; unmatched junction nucleotides: 4. The germline CDR1 and CDR2 sequences are SGHAT and FQDESV (reference sequence). CDR3 size: 16 residues. The CDR3 loop is CASSLRQGAMNTEAFF. CDR3 nucleotide sequence: TGTGCCAGCAGCTTGAGACAGGGGGCCATGAACACTGAAGCTTTCTTT.

The chain employs TRBV12-3 or TRBV12-4 and TRBJ2-3; D not certain. V gave up 5 bases and J gave up 3 bases, with 9 bases separating them. There are 13 residues in the CDR3. CDR3 protein: CASSTLRTDTQYF. Here the CDR3 DNA reads TGTGCCAGCAGTACCCTTCGGACAGATACGCAGTATTTT.

This chain connects TRBV5-4 to TRBJ2-1; 10 nucleotides agree with TRBD2. There are 15 residues in the CDR3. With V trimmed by 3 bases and J by 6 bases, 6 bases remained unmatched. Per the germline V gene, CDR1 is SGHNT and CDR2 is YYREEE (reference sequence). DNA of the CDR3: TGTGCCAGCAGCTCCACTAGCGGGGTAGGCAATGAGCAGTTCTTC. Translation: CASSSTSGVGNEQFF.

This chain connects TRBV3-1 (or the pseudogene TRBV3-2) to TRBJ1-5; D is ambiguous. The germline V gene encodes CDR1 LGHDT and CDR2 YNNKEL (reference sequence). This CDR3 is built from 14 residues. Between the trimmed V and J ends, which lost 1 base and 1 base, there was a span of 5 bases. CDR3 sequence reads: CASSQGRSNQPQHF. For the CDR3, the DNA is TGTGCCAGCAGCCAAGGGAGGAGCAATCAGCCCCAGCATTTT.

This clone was counted a single time. V is TRBV6-2 or TRBV6-3 and J is TRBJ2-7; no definite D call. The CDR3 extends over 17 amino acids. Germline values: CDR1 MNHEY, CDR2 SVGEGT. Trimming stripped 2 bases from V and 5 bases from J, with 22 bases between. The CDR3 loop reads CASSYGSKAPTTDEQYF. The CDR3 nucleotides read TGTGCCAGCAGTTACGGTTCAAAAGCACCCACCACTGACGAGCAGTACTTC.

The V call is TRBV2, the J call TRBJ1-5, with 11 bases aligning to TRBD1. Germline CDR1 is SNHLY and CDR2 is FYNNEI. J lost 9 bases, V lost 6 bases, and 10 bases had no gene match. CDR3 length: 15 residues. CDR3 bases: TGTGCCAGCAGCCGGGACAGGGGGGACTCGGGGCCCCAGCATTTT. Translation gives CASSRDRGDSGPQHF.

V gene TRBV9 combines with J gene TRBJ1-3; the D gene is possibly TRBD1 (6 bases). V gave up 0 bases and J gave up 4 bases, with 14 bases separating them. Per germline, CDR1 SGDLS and CDR2 YYNGEE. The CDR3 covers 16 residues. CDR3 region: CASSVASQGQGNTIYF. The CDR3 DNA reads as TGTGCCAGCAGCGTAGCTTCGCAGGGGCAAGGAAACACCATATATTTT.

This clone was detected ten times or more. This chain uses TRBV27 with TRBJ1-1; tentatively, D is TRBD1 (5 bases). This CDR3 is built from 12 residues. Per germline, CDR1 MNHEY and CDR2 SMNVEV (reference sequence). The germline V and J ends were trimmed by 3 bases and 6 bases, with 8 bases remaining between them. CDR3 region: CASSFGGSEAFF. The DNA of the CDR3 is TGTGCCAGCAGTTTTGGGGGGTCTGAAGCTTTCTTT.